The 17 T cell receptor beta chains below all came from one sample that was sequenced in a study of cytomegalovirus exposure and HLA in healthy donors. PCR used 60 Vbeta primers and 13 Jbeta primers. Data came from immunoSEQ multiplex PCR; TCRdb stores just in-frame clones and leaves some out. The sample lists almost 200,000 clones; about 76% were seen once. Sequencing was carried out using PBMCs. The receptors shown here come from a male donor in good health and CMV-seropositive.

This clone was seen a handful of times. The chain uses TRBV15 and TRBJ2-5, with D possibly matching TRBD1 (5 bases). Trimming left V 2 bases short and J 4 bases short, with 5 bases between. Germline-derived CDR1 and CDR2 are LNHNV and YYDKDF (reference sequence). CDR3 length: 12 amino acids. The CDR3 here is CATSRTGETQYF. CDR3 DNA: TGTGCCACCAGCAGAACAGGAGAGACCCAGTACTTC.

The chain couples TRBV30 to TRBJ1-1, with a weak D call TRBD1 (5 bases). Germline V CDR1 and CDR2: GTSNPN, SVGIG (reference sequence). The CDR3 runs 15 residues. The V end lost 3 bases, the J end lost 6 bases, and 20 bases lay between the germline ends. The CDR3 loop reads CAWRVPTARYSEAFF. CDR3 nucleotides: TGTGCCTGGAGGGTCCCGACAGCACGATACTCTGAAGCTTTCTTT.

The chain uses TRBV5-1 and TRBJ1-1; TRBD1 aligns across 9 bases. The CDR3 contains 14 residues. The germline V gene has CDR1 SGHRS and CDR2 YFSETQ. V lost 4 bases to trimming and J lost 2 bases; unmatched junction nucleotides: 3. CDR3 DNA: TGCGCCAGCAGCGTGACAGGGGGTAACACTGAAGCTTTCTTT. Protein sequence: CASSVTGGNTEAFF.

V is TRBV7-9 and J is TRBJ1-1; D is possibly TRBD1 (5 bases). The CDR3 spans 14 residues. Germline V gives CDR1 SEHNR, CDR2 FQNEAQ (reference sequence). V shed 1 base and J shed 1 base, with 7 bases lying between them. The CDR3: CASSLGQTNTEAFF. The CDR3 region has the DNA TGTGCCAGCAGCTTAGGACAGACGAACACTGAAGCTTTCTTT.

The chain employs TRBV27 and TRBJ2-2; D perhaps matches TRBD2 (5 bases). Germline values: CDR1 MNHEY, CDR2 SMNVEV (reference sequence). The CDR3 sequence is 11 residues long. The germline V and J ends were trimmed by 5 bases and 7 bases, with 5 bases remaining between them. CDR3 sequence reads: CASSRDGELFF. The CDR3 coding sequence is TGTGCCAGCAGTCGGGACGGGGAGCTGTTTTTT.

The chain employs TRBV14 and TRBJ2-7; 7 bases agree with TRBD1. V dropped 1 base and J dropped 2; count of bases not matched to a gene: 8. Germline CDR1 and CDR2: SGHDN and FVKESK. The CDR3 is made up of 16 amino acids. The CDR3 DNA reads TGTGCCAGCAGCCAAGGACAAGGGGGCGGCCCCTACGAGCAGTACTTC. It is translated as CASSQGQGGGPYEQYF.

V gene TRBV7-8 combines with J gene TRBJ2-7; TRBD1 matches 8 bases. In germline, CDR1 is SGHVS, CDR2 FQNEAQ. Losses at the gene ends were 3 bases for V and 2 bases for J; bases not matched to a gene: 3. There are 14 residues in the CDR3. CDR3 nucleotides: TGTGCCAGCAGCTTTAGACAGGGGCCCTACGAGCAGTACTTC. Amino acids: CASSFRQGPYEQYF. Full variable domain (outside the CDR3, taken from reference TRBV7-8 and TRBJ2-7): GAGVSQSPRYKVAKRGQDVALRCDPISGHVSLFWYQQALGQGPEFLTYFQNEAQLDKSGLPSDRFFAERPEGSVSTLKIQRTQQEDSAVYLCASSFRQGPYEQYFGPGTRLTVT.

This chain connects TRBV6-1 to TRBJ1-6, with 7 bases identical to TRBD1. CDR1 is MNHNS, CDR2 SASEGT, per germline. There are 14 residues in the CDR3. V shed 4 bases and J 12 bases; nucleotides not matched to a gene: 9. In nucleotides, the CDR3 is TGTGCCAGCAGTGTGGGGAGACAGGGATTACCCCTCCACTTT. It encodes CASSVGRQGLPLHF.

This clone is a singleton in its sample. This rearrangement joins TRBV7-9 to TRBJ1-4, with TRBD1 as a possible D gene (5 bases). The ends were cut back, 5 bases at V and 0 bases at J, with 10 bases in the middle. This CDR3 is built from 15 residues. CDR1 is SEHNR, CDR2 FQNEAQ, per germline (reference sequence). CDR3 protein: CASSEDTSTNEKLFF. DNA for the CDR3: TGTGCCAGCAGCGAGGACACCTCAACTAATGAAAAACTGTTTTTT.

This chain connects TRBV4-3 to TRBJ2-5; D possibly corresponds to TRBD2 (6 bases). The CDR3 has 16 residues. The germline gives CDR1 LGHNA, CDR2 YSLEER. V lost 0 bases and J 3 bases, leaving 14 bases between the germline ends. This chain's CDR3 is CASSQDRYPGEETQYF. CDR3 bases: TGCGCCAGCAGCCAAGATAGGTACCCGGGGGAAGAGACCCAGTACTTC.

The rearrangement uses TRBV19 and TRBJ1-4, with 9 bases lining up with TRBD1. J was trimmed by 2 bases and V by 5 bases; bases with no gene match: 15. This CDR3 has 19 amino acids. From germline, CDR1 is LNHDA and CDR2 SQIVND (reference sequence). The CDR3 nucleotides read TGTGCCAGTAGTCCCTCACACAGGGGGCCGACGGGCACTAATGAAAAACTGTTTTTT. Translated, it gives CASSPSHRGPTGTNEKLFF.

The chain joins TRBV29-1 to TRBJ1-1, with D unresolved. V was clipped by 4 bases and J by 0 bases, with 9 bases between them. This CDR3 spans 13 amino acids. In germline, CDR1 is SQVTM, CDR2 ANQGSEA. Here the CDR3 reads CSVGSGMNTEAFF. For the CDR3, the DNA is TGCAGCGTTGGGAGCGGCATGAACACTGAAGCTTTCTTT.

This clone was counted between two and nine times. CDR3: CATVDRGRIGYTF. In nucleotides, the CDR3 is TGTGCCACCGTAGACAGGGGGCGGATCGGCTACACCTTC. V and J are TRBV19 and TRBJ1-2; TRBD1 agrees at 10 bases. Germline assignment: CDR1 LNHDA and CDR2 SQIVND (reference sequence). The CDR3 is 13 amino acids. Trimming took 10 bases from V and 8 from J; bases not matched to a gene: 10.

This clone was counted only a few times. The rearrangement joins TRBV4-3 to TRBJ1-4; tentative D call: TRBD1 (5 bases). Germline V gives CDR1 LGHNA, CDR2 YSLEER. The CDR3 totals 18 residues. V lost 4 bases to trimming and J lost 3 bases, with 21 bases between them. CDR3 sequence: CASSPLPPGTASNEKLFF. CDR3 nucleotides: TGCGCCAGCAGCCCATTACCACCCGGGACTGCGTCTAATGAAAAACTGTTTTTT.

The CDR3 nucleotides are TGCAGCGTGGGGACTAGCGGGAGGTCAAATGAGCAGTTCTTC. This sequence encodes CSVGTSGRSNEQFF. This chain joins TRBV29-1 and TRBJ2-1, with TRBD2 matching over 15 bases. This CDR3 has 14 residues. Germline CDR1 SQVTM, CDR2 ANQGSEA. The V segment lost 6 bases and the J segment 7 bases; nucleotides outside the gene matches: 4.

V gene TRBV7-2 combines with J gene TRBJ2-1; 7 bases match TRBD2. Germline V gene data show CDR1 as SGHTA and CDR2 as FQGNSA. The V and J ends lost 5 bases and 6 bases, in that order; junction bases with no gene match: 7. The CDR3 contains 14 residues. The CDR3 nucleotides are TGTGCCAGCAGCGCCGGGGGGTTAACCAATGAGCAGTTCTTC. Amino acid sequence: CASSAGGLTNEQFF.

This clone was observed a single time. The rearrangement uses TRBV2 and TRBJ2-5; 8 nucleotides match TRBD2. CDR3 length: 12 amino acids. V was clipped by 6 bases and J by 4 bases; unmatched bases: 1. Germline V CDR1 and CDR2: SNHLY, FYNNEI. The CDR3 coding sequence is TGTGCCAGCAGACTAGCGGTAGAGACCCAGTACTTC. As protein: CASRLAVETQYF.